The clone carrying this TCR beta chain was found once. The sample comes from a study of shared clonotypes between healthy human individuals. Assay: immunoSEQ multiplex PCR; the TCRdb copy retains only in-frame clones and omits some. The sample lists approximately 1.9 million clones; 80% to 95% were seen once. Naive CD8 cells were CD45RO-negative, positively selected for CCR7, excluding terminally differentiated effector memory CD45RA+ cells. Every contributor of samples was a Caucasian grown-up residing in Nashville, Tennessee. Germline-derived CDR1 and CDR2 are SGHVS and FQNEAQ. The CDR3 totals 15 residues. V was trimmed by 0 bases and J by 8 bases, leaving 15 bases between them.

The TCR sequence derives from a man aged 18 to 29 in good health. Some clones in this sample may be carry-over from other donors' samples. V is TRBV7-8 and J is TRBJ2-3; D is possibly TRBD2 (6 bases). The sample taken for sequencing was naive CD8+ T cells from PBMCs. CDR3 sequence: CASSLAGGAGGTQYF. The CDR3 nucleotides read TGTGCCAGCAGCTTAGCGGGAGGAGCTGGTGGTACGCAGTATTTT.